This T cell receptor (beta chain) is from a study of tumor-infiltrating lymphocytes in primary liver carcinoma. About the research overall: The patients included men and women who were aged 30 to 69 years.

About this clonotype itself: Its target is unknown.

Extraction also yielded germline DNA, while blood RNA was obtained from unsorted whole blood. HBV chronically infected the treatment-naive patients. Germline loops: CDR1 SGHRS, CDR2 YFSETQ. CDR3 length: 12 residues. V lost 4 bases, J lost 7 bases, and 9 bases lay in between. The study, taken as a whole, reports: When set against blood, tumors had a significantly higher top-250-clone fraction (p = 0.039).

The template, about 500 ng total RNA, yielded TCR beta cDNA made with a constant-region primer. Slightly modified ARM-PCR with three nested multiplex PCR rounds yielded TCR beta libraries. TRBV1-TRBV30 forward primers and a C-beta reverse primer were used in the first two PCR rounds, which each ran for approximately 10 cycles. TCRdb fed the multiplex PCR reads into MiXCR, producing one record per CDR3 protein. In the table there are approximately 340,000 distinct CDR3 sequences, roughly two thirds of which are singletons. This receptor was identified in a man aged 40-50 years with primary liver carcinoma and hepatitis B virus infection. Material: peripheral blood. The chain employs TRBV5-1 and TRBJ2-1; D call uncertain. The CDR3 region is CASSGVFNEQFF. The CDR3 DNA sequence: TGCGCCAGCAGCGGAGTTTTTAATGAGCAGTTCTTC. The full variable domain, in which reference TRBV5-1 and TRBJ2-1 provide the parts outside the CDR3, is KAGVTQTPRYLIKTRGQQVTLSCSPISGHRSVSWYQQTPGQGLQFLFEYFSETQRNKGNFPGRFSGRQFSNSRSEMNVSTLELGDSALYLCASSGVFNEQFFGPGTRLTVL.